A selection of T cell receptor beta chains follows, all from one sample in a study of T cell responses to AZD1222 COVID-19 vaccine. Assay: immunoSEQ multiplex PCR; the TCRdb copy retains only in-frame clones and omits some. Among roughly 150,000 clones listed, over 90% were seen once. This specimen was peripheral blood, taken on day 0 of AZD1222 vaccination. The receptors were sampled from an adult in good health. The CDR3 runs from the conserved cysteine through the conserved F or W. D genes are given only for firm matches. Size values are once, few and many counts, or a class for expanded clones, and some rows have none.

clone size	D gene	J gene	V gene	CDR3 DNA	CDR3 protein
-	TRBD1	TRBJ1-5	TRBV18	TGTGCCAGCTCACCCGGGACAGCTAATCAGCCCCAGCATTTT	CASSPGTANQPQHF
once	-	TRBJ1-3	TRBV11-2	TGTGCCAGCAGCTTAGGGGGGGCAGGAGGAAACACCATATATTTT	CASSLGGAGGNTIYF
-	-	TRBJ1-5	TRBV4-1	TGCGCCAGCAGCCAAGATCGAACTGGGCAGCCCCAGCATTTT	CASSQDRTGQPQHF
-	TRBD2	TRBJ2-7	TRBV6-2/TRBV6-3	TGTGCCAGCAGTTTCCGACTAGCGGGGGGTTACGAGCAGTACTTC	CASSFRLAGGYEQYF
-	-	TRBJ1-2	TRBV24-1	TGTGCCACCAGTGGTGGTGGAGAGACTAACTATGGCTACACCTTC	CATSGGGETNYGYTF
-	-	TRBJ2-3	TRBV14	TGTGCCAGCAGCCCCATTCCCTCGGACCTAGCCACAGATACGCAGTATTTT	CASSPIPSDLATDTQYF
-	-	TRBJ2-3	TRBV11-3	TGTGCCAGCAGCTTTTACGGTGAGACAGATACGCAGTATTTT	CASSFYGETDTQYF
-	TRBD1	TRBJ1-1	TRBV3-1/TRBV3-2	TGTGCCAGCAGCCAATCGGACAGGGGCCCCGGCACTGAAGCTTTCTTT	CASSQSDRGPGTEAFF
-	TRBD2	TRBJ2-7	TRBV9	TGTGCCAGCAGCGAAGCGGGGGGGCCCTACGAGCAGTACTTC	CASSEAGGPYEQYF
-	-	TRBJ2-2	TRBV9	TGTGCCAGCAGCGTAGTCACCACCGGGGAGCTGTTTTTT	CASSVVTTGELFF
-	TRBD2	TRBJ2-5	TRBV14	TGTGCCAGCAGCTCCGGACTAGCGGGAGCTCCTAACCAAGAGACCCAGTACTTC	CASSSGLAGAPNQETQYF
-	-	TRBJ2-3	TRBV19	TGTGCCAGTAGTATCGGCAAGATGGGTGCAGATACGCAGTATTTT	CASSIGKMGADTQYF
-	-	TRBJ2-7	TRBV19	TGTGCCAGTAGTATAGAACGGTCCCCGGGCTACGAGCAGTACTTC	CASSIERSPGYEQYF
once	TRBD2	TRBJ2-5	TRBV3-1/TRBV3-2	TGTGCCAGCAGCCAAGATGGGGGGGGAGAGACCCAGTACTTC	CASSQDGGGETQYF
-	TRBD1	TRBJ2-6	TRBV5-1	TGCGCCAGCAGCGGCGACAGGGGGCGCGGATATGGGGCCAACGTCCTGACTTTC	CASSGDRGRGYGANVLTF
-	TRBD1	TRBJ2-7	TRBV18	TGTGCCAGCTCACCTTGGGGGACAGGGCCTTTGGGTGAGCAGTACTTC	CASSPWGTGPLGEQYF
-	TRBD2	TRBJ2-5	TRBV7-8	TGTGCCAGCAGCTTACGACCTAGCGGGAAAGAGACCCAGTACTTC	CASSLRPSGKETQYF
-	TRBD1	TRBJ2-7	TRBV3-1/TRBV3-2	TGTGCCAGCAGCCACAAAGGACAGGGCATATACGAGCAGTACTTC	CASSHKGQGIYEQYF
-	-	TRBJ1-1	TRBV18	TGTGCCAGCTCACCACAATCGGGGGCCTCTGAAGCTTTCTTT	CASSPQSGASEAFF
once	-	TRBJ1-5	TRBV6-4	TGTGCCAGCAGTGATTATCCGGGAAGGGATCAGCCCCAGCATTTT	CASSDYPGRDQPQHF
once	TRBD2	TRBJ2-7	TRBV18	TGTGCCAGCTCACCTAACAGTGGTAGCGGGAGCGAGCAGTACTTC	CASSPNSGSGSEQYF
-	TRBD2	TRBJ2-4	TRBV2	TGTGCCAGCAGTGATGGGACTATCGTCATTCAGTACTTC	CASSDGTIVIQYF
-	-	TRBJ1-4	TRBV27	TGTGCCAGCACCAACCTGGGACGCACTGAAAAACTGTTTTTT	CASTNLGRTEKLFF
-	-	TRBJ2-1	TRBV27	TGTGCCAGCAGTTTACAGGGTTACTACAATGAGCAGTTCTTC	CASSLQGYYNEQFF
-	-	TRBJ1-4	TRBV28	TGTGCCAGCAGTGCCAGACTCACCTTGGATGAAAAACTGTTTTTT	CASSARLTLDEKLFF
few	-	TRBJ2-1	TRBV13	TGTGCCAGCAGCCTAACTAGCACTGAGCAGTTCTTC	CASSLTSTEQFF
-	TRBD1	TRBJ1-2	TRBV5-1	TGCGCCAGCAGCTTGGGACAGGGGGAAGGCTACACCTTC	CASSLGQGEGYTF
-	-	TRBJ1-3	TRBV4-3	TGCGCCAGCAGCCAAGATAAGGGGGAAAACACCATATATTTT	CASSQDKGENTIYF
-	-	TRBJ2-1	TRBV9	TGTGCCAGCAGCTCTGAGGGCCTAGACGGATACAATGAGCAGTTCTTC	CASSSEGLDGYNEQFF
-	-	TRBJ2-3	TRBV19	TGTGCCAGTAGTCCCTCCGTGGGGTGGGTCACAGATACGCAGTATTTT	CASSPSVGWVTDTQYF
-	-	TRBJ2-3	TRBV2	TGTGCCAGCATCGAAAGAGGGGGGACAGATACGCAGTATTTT	CASIERGGTDTQYF
-	TRBD2	TRBJ2-1	TRBV11-2	TGTGCCAGCAGCTTATATAGCGGGAGGGCGGGCGAGTACAATGAGCAGTTCTTC	CASSLYSGRAGEYNEQFF
-	TRBD2	TRBJ2-5	TRBV6-5	TGTGCCAGCAGTTACTCGATCGGCCTAGCGGCCCAGACCCAGTACTTC	CASSYSIGLAAQTQYF
-	TRBD1	TRBJ1-5	TRBV27	TGTGCCAGCAGTTCAGGACAGGGAAGTCAGCCCCAGCATTTT	CASSSGQGSQPQHF
-	-	TRBJ1-2	TRBV7-9	TGTGCCAGCAGCTATGGGACCTATGGCTACACCTTC	CASSYGTYGYTF
-	-	TRBJ1-1	TRBV6-1	TGTGCCAGCAGTGATATGAACAGGGAGAACACTGAAGCTTTCTTT	CASSDMNRENTEAFF
-	TRBD1	TRBJ1-1	TRBV6-6	TGTGCCAGCAGTAAGACAGGGGGTCTTACGAGTACTGAAGCTTTCTTT	CASSKTGGLTSTEAFF
-	TRBD1	TRBJ2-7	TRBV9	TGTGCCAGCAGCGCCCTTGAGGGGGCGGGCTACGAGCAGTACTTC	CASSALEGAGYEQYF
-	TRBD1	TRBJ1-1	TRBV6-2/TRBV6-3	TGTGCCAGCAGTTACTCACAGGGGGCTGAAGCTTTCTTT	CASSYSQGAEAFF
-	-	TRBJ1-1	TRBV6-5	TGTGCCAGCAGTTACATGGGACGAGAAGCTTTCTTT	CASSYMGREAFF